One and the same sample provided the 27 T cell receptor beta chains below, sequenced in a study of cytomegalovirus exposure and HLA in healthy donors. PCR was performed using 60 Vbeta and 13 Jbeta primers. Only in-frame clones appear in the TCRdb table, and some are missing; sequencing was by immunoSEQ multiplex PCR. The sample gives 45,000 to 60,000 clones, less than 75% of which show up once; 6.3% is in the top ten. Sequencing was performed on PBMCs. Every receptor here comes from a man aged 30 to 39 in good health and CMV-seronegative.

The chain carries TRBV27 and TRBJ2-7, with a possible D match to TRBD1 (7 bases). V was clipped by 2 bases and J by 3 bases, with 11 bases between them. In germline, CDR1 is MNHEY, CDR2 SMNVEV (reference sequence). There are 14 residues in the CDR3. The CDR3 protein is CASSLQGGHYEQYF. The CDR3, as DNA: TGTGCCAGCAGTTTACAGGGGGGCCACTACGAGCAGTACTTC.

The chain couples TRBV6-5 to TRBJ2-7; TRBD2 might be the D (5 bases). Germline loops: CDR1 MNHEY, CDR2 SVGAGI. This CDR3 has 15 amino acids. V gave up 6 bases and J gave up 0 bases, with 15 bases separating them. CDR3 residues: CASRTGGLGSYEQYF. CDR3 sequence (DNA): TGTGCCAGCAGAACGGGCGGGTTGGGCTCCTACGAGCAGTACTTC.

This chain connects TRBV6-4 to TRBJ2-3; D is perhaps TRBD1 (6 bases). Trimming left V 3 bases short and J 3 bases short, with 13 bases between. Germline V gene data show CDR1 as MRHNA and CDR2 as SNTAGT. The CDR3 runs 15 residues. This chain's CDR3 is CASSEVPGATDTQYF. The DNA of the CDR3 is TGTGCCAGCAGTGAAGTCCCAGGGGCTACAGATACGCAGTATTTT.

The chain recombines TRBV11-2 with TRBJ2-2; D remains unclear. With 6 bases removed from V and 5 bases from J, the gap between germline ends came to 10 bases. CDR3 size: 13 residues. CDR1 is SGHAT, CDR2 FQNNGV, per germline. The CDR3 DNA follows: TGTGCCAGCAGAAACGAGGAGACCGGGGAGCTGTTTTTT. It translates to CASRNEETGELFF.

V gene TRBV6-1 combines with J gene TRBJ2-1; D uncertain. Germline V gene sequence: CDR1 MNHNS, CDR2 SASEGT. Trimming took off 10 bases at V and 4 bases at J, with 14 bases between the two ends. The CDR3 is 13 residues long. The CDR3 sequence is CATKPPGYNEQFF. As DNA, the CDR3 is TGTGCCACCAAGCCCCCCGGTTACAATGAGCAGTTCTTC.

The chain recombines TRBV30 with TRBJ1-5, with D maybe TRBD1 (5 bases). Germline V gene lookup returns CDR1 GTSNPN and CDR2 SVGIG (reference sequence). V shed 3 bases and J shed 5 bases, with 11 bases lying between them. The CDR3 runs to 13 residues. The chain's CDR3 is CAWRSRADQPQHF. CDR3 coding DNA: TGTGCCTGGAGGAGCAGGGCCGATCAGCCCCAGCATTTT.

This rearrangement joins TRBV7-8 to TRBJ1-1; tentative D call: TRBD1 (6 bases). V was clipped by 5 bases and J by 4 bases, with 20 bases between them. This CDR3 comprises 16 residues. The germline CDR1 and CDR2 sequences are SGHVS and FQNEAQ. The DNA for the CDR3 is TGTGCCAGCAGCCTTAGGGGGGCGGGGGGCGGCACTGAAGCTTTCTTT. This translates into CASSLRGAGGGTEAFF.

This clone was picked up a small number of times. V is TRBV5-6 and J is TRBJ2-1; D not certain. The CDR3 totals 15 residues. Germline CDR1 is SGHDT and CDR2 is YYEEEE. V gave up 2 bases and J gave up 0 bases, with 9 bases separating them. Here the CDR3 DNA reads TGTGCCAGCAGCTTTGGCTCCAGCTCCTACAATGAGCAGTTCTTC. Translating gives CASSFGSSSYNEQFF.

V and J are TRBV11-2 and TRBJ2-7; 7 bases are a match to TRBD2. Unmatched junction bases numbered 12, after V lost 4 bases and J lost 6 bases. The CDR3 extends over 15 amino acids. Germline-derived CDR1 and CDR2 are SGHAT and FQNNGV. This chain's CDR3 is CASSSGAGARVEQYF. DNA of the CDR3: TGTGCCAGCAGCTCAGGTGCGGGAGCGCGGGTCGAGCAGTACTTC.

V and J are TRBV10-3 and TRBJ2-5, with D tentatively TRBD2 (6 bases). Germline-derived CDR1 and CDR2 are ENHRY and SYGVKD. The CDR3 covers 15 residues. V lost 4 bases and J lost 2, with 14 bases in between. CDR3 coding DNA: TGTGCCATCAGTGCCCGACTAGTCAGGCAAGAGACCCAGTACTTC. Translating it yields CAISARLVRQETQYF.

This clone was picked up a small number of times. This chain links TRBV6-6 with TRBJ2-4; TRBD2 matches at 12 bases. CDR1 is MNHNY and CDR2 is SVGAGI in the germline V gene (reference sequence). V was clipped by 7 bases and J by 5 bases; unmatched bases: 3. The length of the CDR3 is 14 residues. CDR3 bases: TGTGCCAGCACCCGGACTAGCGGGGAAAACATTCAGTACTTC. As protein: CASTRTSGENIQYF.

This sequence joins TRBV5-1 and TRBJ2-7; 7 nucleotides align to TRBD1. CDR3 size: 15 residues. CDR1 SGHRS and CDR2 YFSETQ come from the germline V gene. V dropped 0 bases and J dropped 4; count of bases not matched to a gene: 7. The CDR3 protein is CASSLAGTALYEQYF. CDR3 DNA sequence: TGCGCCAGCAGCTTGGCCGGGACAGCGCTGTACGAGCAGTACTTC.

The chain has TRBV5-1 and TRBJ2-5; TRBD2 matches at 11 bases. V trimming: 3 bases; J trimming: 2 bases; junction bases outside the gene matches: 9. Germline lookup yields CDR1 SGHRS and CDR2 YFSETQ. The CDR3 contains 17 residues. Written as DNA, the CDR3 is TGCGCCAGCAGCTCCGGACTAGCGGGCACCGGGCAAGAGACCCAGTACTTC. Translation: CASSSGLAGTGQETQYF.

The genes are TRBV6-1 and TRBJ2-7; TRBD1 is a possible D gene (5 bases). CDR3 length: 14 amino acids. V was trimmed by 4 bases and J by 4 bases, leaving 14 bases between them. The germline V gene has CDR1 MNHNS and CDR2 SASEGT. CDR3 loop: CASSASGRAYEQYF. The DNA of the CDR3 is TGTGCCAGCAGTGCATCTGGCAGGGCTTACGAGCAGTACTTC.

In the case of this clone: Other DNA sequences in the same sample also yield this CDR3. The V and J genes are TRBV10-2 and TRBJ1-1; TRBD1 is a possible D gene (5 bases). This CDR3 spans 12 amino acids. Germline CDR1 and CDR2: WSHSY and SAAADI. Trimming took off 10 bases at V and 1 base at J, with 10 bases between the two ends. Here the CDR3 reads CATGFRNTEAFF. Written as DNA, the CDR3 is TGCGCCACAGGGTTCCGGAACACTGAAGCTTTCTTT.

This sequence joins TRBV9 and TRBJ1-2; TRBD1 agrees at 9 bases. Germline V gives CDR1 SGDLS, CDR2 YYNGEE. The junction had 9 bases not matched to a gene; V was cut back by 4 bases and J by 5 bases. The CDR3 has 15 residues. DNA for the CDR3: TGTGCCAGCAGCCCCCAGACGGGACAGGGTTATGGCTACACCTTC. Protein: CASSPQTGQGYGYTF.

CDR3 amino acids: CATSRDRWQENTGELFF. DNA for the CDR3: TGTGCCACCAGCAGAGATAGGTGGCAGGAGAACACCGGGGAGCTGTTTTTT. V gene TRBV15 combines with J gene TRBJ2-2; D is uncertain. V was clipped by 0 bases and J by 1 base, with 12 bases between them. Germline assignment: CDR1 LNHNV and CDR2 YYDKDF (reference sequence). The CDR3 is made up of 17 amino acids.

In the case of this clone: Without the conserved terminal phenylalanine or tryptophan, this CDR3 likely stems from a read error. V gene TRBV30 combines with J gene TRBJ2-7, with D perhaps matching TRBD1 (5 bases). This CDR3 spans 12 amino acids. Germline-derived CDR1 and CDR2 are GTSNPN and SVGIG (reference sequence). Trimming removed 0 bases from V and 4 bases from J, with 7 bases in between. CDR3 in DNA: TGTGCCTGGAGTGTAAGGGGATACGAGCAGTACCTC. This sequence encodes CAWSVRGYEQYL.

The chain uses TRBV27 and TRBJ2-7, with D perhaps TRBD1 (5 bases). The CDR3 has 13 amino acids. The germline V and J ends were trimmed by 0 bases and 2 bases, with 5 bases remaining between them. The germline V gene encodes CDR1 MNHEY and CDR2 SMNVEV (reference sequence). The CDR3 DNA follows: TGTGCCAGCAGTTTATCGACAGCCTACGAGCAGTACTTC. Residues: CASSLSTAYEQYF.

The CDR3 loop reads CASSYSAGGLFETQYF. Written as DNA, the CDR3 is TGTGCCAGCAGTTACTCGGCGGGAGGGCTGTTCGAGACCCAGTACTTC. The rearrangement joins TRBV6-5 to TRBJ2-5; 9 nucleotides line up with TRBD2. The CDR3 sequence is 16 residues long. Germline lookup yields CDR1 MNHEY and CDR2 SVGAGI. Trimming cost V 0 bases and J 5 bases; bases outside gene matches: 7.

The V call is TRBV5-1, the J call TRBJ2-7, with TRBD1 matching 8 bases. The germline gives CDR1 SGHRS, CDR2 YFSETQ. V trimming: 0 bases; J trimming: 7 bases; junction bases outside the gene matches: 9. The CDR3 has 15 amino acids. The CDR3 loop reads CASSLVGQGAGEQYF. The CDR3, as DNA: TGCGCCAGCAGCTTGGTTGGTCAGGGGGCAGGGGAGCAGTACTTC.

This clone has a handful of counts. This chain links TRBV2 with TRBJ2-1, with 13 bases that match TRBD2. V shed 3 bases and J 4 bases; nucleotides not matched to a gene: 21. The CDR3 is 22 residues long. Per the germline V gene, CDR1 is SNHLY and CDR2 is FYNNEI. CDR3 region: CASSEGIDGGLAGWRVYNEQFF. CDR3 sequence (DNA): TGTGCCAGCAGTGAGGGCATCGACGGGGGACTAGCGGGATGGAGGGTTTACAATGAGCAGTTCTTC.

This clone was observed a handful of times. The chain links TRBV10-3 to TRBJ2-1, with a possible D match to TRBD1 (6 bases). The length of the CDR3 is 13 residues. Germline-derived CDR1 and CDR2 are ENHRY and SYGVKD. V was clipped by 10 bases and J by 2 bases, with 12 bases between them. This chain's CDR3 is CANSGVPYNEQFF. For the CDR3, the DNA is TGTGCCAACTCAGGGGTCCCCTACAATGAGCAGTTCTTC.

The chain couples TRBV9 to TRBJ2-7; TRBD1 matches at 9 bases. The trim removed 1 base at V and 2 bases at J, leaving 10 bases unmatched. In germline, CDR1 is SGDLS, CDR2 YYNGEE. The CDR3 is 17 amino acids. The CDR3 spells CASSVTEQGALTYEQYF. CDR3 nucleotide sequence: TGTGCCAGCAGCGTAACCGAACAGGGGGCCCTTACCTACGAGCAGTACTTC.

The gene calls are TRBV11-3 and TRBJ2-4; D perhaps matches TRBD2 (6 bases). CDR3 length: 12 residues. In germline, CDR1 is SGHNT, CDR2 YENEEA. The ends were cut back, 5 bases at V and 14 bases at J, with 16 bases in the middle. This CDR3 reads CASSRGTPPEYF. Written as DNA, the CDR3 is TGTGCCAGCAGCCGCGGGACTCCCCCGGAGTACTTC.

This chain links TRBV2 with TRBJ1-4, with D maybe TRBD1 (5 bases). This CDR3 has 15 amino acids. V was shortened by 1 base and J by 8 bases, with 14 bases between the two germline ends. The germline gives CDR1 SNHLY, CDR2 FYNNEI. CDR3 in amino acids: CASSEGAGPREKLFF. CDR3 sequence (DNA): TGTGCCAGCAGTGAAGGGGCGGGGCCAAGGGAAAAACTGTTTTTT.

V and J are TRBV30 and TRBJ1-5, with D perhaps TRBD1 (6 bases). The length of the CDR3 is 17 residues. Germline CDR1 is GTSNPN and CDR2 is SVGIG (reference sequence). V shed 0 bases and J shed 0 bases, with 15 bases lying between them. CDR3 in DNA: TGTGCCTGGAGTGTTGTCAGGGGAAACCCTAGCAATCAGCCCCAGCATTTT. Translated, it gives CAWSVVRGNPSNQPQHF.